The clone carrying this TCR beta chain was seen a single time. This entry is derived from a study of blood T cell repertoires in COVID-19. Study at large: The United States, Italy and Spain supplied acute and convalescent COVID-19 samples. Nucleic acid was either cDNA or gDNA, and it came from T cells, B-cell-depleted T cells, or PBMCs.

While infection was still active, Seattle patients were enrolled and then followed longitudinally. Authors' data handling: Amplification from reference gene primers served as the basis for estimated nucleated cell counts. The table came from immunoSEQ multiplex PCR; TCRdb's copy has only in-frame clones and leaves some out. V and J calls and clone size are copied from that table; D and trimming were computed from the DNA. The data contain around 210,000 clones, roughly 80% of them singletons. V gave up 3 bases and J gave up 5 bases; unmatched junction bases: 1. The length of the CDR3 is 13 residues. Germline-derived CDR1 and CDR2 are SGHRS and YFSETQ.

V and J are TRBV5-1 and TRBJ1-5, with TRBD1 identical over 8 bases. This clonotype was sampled from a man aged 60 to 69 with COVID-19, enrolled during active disease. The sample comprised peripheral blood. CDR3 sequence (DNA): TGCGCCAGCAGCTCGACAGGGGATCAGCCCCAGCATTTT. Translating gives CASSSTGDQPQHF.